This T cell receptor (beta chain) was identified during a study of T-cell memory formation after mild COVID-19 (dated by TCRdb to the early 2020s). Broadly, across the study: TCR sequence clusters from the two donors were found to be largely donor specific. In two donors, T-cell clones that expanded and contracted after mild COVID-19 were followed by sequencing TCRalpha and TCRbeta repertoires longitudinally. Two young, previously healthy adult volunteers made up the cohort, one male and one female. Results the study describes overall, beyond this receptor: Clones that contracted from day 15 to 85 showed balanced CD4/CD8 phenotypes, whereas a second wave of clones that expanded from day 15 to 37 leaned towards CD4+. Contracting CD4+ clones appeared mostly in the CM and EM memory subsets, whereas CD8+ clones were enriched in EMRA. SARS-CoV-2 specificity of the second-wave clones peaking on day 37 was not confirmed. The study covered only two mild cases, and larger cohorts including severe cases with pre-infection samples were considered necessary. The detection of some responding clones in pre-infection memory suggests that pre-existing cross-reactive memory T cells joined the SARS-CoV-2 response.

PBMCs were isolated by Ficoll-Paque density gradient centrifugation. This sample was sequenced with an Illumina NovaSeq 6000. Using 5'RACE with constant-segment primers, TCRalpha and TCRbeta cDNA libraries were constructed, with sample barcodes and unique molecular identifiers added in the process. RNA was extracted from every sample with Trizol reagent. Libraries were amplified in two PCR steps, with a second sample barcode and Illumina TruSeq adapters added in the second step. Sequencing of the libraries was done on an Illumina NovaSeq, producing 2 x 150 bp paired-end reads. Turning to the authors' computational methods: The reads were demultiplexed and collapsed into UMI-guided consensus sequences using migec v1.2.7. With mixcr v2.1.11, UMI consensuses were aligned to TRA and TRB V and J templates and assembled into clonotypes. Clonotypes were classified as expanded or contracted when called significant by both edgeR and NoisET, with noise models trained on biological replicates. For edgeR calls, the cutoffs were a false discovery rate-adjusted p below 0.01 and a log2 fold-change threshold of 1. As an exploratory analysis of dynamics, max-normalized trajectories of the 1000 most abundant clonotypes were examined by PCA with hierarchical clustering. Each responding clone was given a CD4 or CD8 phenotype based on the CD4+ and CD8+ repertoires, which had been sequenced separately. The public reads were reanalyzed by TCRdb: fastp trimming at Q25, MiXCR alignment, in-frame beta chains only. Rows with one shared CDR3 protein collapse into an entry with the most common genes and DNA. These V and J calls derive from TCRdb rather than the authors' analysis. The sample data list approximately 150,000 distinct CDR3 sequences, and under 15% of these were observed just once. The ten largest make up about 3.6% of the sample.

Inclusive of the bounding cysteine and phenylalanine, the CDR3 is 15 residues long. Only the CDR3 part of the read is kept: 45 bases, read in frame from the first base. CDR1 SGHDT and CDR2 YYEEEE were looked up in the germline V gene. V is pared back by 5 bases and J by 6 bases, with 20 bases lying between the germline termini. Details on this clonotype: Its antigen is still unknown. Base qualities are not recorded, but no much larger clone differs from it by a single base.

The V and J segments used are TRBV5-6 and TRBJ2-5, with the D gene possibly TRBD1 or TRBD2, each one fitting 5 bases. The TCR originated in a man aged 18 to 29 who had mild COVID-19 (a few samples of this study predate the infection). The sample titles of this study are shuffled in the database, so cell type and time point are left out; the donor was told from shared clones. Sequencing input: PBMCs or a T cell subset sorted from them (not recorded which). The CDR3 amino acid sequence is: CASSHEGIPFQTQYF. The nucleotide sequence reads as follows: TGTGCCAGCAGTCATGAGGGGATCCCATTCCAGACCCAGTACTTC.